The entry below gives a single T cell receptor beta chain sequence along with its context. Construction of TCR beta libraries relied on iRepertoire HTBI primers and on Arm-PCR targeting CDR3 regions. TCRdb ran MiXCR on the multiplex PCR reads and lists one entry per CDR3 protein. The table shows over 350,000 distinct CDR3 sequences, with around 20% occurring only once. The source of the sample is a study of regulatory T cells in long-lasting Graves disease. The V end was cut by 0 bases, the J end by 4 bases, with 4 bases between. Germline V gene lookup returns CDR1 LGHNA and CDR2 YSLEER. The CDR3 extends over 14 amino acids. Time point specified: persistent/refractory GD, antithyroid drugs over 5 years with positive TRAb. PBMC-derived RNA was used for the TCR library.

The input for sequencing was peripheral blood mononuclear cells (PBMCs), taken when the disease was refractory, from a patient treated with antithyroid drugs. The rearrangement links TRBV4-3 to TRBJ2-6, with no clear D. This receptor was obtained from a female donor with Graves disease. CDR3 bases: TGCGCCAGCAGCCAAGATCACGGGGCCAACGTCCTGACTTTC. Translation gives CASSQDHGANVLTF.